The 12 T cell receptor beta chains presented below share a single source sample, sequenced in a study of cytomegalovirus exposure and HLA in healthy donors. Both 60 Vbeta primers and 13 Jbeta primers went into the PCR. Here immunoSEQ multiplex PCR was the method, and the copy in TCRdb shows in-frame clones only, minus some. The table records some 150,000 clones, 70% to 80% of them present only once. Sample: PBMCs. The receptors stem from a woman aged 45-65 years in good health and CMV-seronegative.

The CDR3 region has the DNA TGCGCCAGCAGTGAGTGGGCATCGGCTGAAGCTTTCTTT. Residues: CASSEWASAEAFF. The J gene is TRBJ1-1, the V gene TRBV10-1; D is uncertain. V was pared by 1 base and J by 6 bases, with 9 bases between. The CDR3 runs to 13 residues. Germline V lookup: CDR1 WNHNN, CDR2 SYGVQD (reference sequence).

This clone was seen more than once but under ten times. J is TRBJ2-7 and V is TRBV7-2; TRBD2 is a possible D gene (6 bases). The V gene lost 0 bases and the J gene lost 1 base, with 7 bases spanning the gap. Germline V CDR1 and CDR2: SGHTA, FQGNSA. The CDR3 sequence is 14 residues long. CDR3 in DNA: TGTGCCAGCAGCTTAGCGGGGGGATCCTACGAGCAGTACTTC. It translates to CASSLAGGSYEQYF. Complete variable domain (other parts from reference TRBV7-2 and TRBJ2-7): GAGVSQSPSNKVTEKGKDVELRCDPISGHTALYWYRQSLGQGLEFLIYFQGNSAPDKSGLPSDRFSAERTGGSVSTLTIQRTQQEDSAVYLCASSLAGGSYEQYFGPGTRLTVT.

This chain connects TRBV6-6 to TRBJ1-5, with D maybe TRBD1 (6 bases). The CDR3 covers 15 residues. Germline assignment: CDR1 MNHNY and CDR2 SVGAGI (reference sequence). Trimming cost V 7 bases and J 6 bases, with 19 bases left between them. DNA for the CDR3: TGTGCCAGCACCCCGGGAGGGGGAACGGGTCAGCCCCAGCATTTT. This gives the protein CASTPGGGTGQPQHF.

The chain recombines TRBV6-1 with TRBJ1-2, with 10 nucleotides matching TRBD1. CDR3 length equals 15 residues. The junction had 7 bases not matched to a gene; V was cut back by 2 bases and J by 7 bases. The germline V gene encodes CDR1 MNHNS and CDR2 SASEGT. The CDR3 loop reads CASSESGQGISGYTF. Here the CDR3 DNA reads TGTGCCAGCAGTGAATCGGGACAGGGGATCTCTGGCTACACCTTC.

This sequence joins TRBV7-2 and TRBJ2-2; D call uncertain. This CDR3 region has 14 residues. Germline CDR1 SGHTA, CDR2 FQGNSA. V was shortened by 5 bases and J by 4 bases, with 11 bases between the two germline ends. CDR3 bases: TGTGCCAGCAGCCCGGTCTCGGGCACCGGGGAGCTGTTTTTT. It specifies CASSPVSGTGELFF.

The chain recombines TRBV9 with TRBJ2-7; the match to TRBD1 covers 7 bases. The germline gives CDR1 SGDLS, CDR2 YYNGEE. The CDR3 length is 14 residues. V gave up 4 bases and J gave up 5 bases; unmatched junction bases: 9. The CDR3 loop is CASSPTDRVHEQYF. CDR3 DNA sequence: TGTGCCAGCAGCCCTACAGACAGGGTCCACGAGCAGTACTTC.

The rearrangement links TRBV11-2 to TRBJ2-7; 9 bases are a match to TRBD1. V lost 5 bases and J lost 5; bases outside the gene matches: 10. This CDR3 spans 15 amino acids. Germline V gene lookup returns CDR1 SGHAT and CDR2 FQNNGV. The CDR3 coding sequence is TGTGCCAGCAGCCGCCTTGGACAGGGGCCGCACGAGCAGTACTTC. Encoded protein: CASSRLGQGPHEQYF.

The genes are TRBV7-2 and TRBJ2-1, with TRBD1 as a possible D gene (8 bases). This CDR3 comprises 16 residues. Germline CDR1 SGHTA, CDR2 FQGNSA. V was clipped by 5 bases and J by 7 bases, with 21 bases between them. The CDR3 reads CASSVTGGALRNEQFF. Written as DNA, the CDR3 is TGTGCCAGCAGCGTTACAGGGGGGGCCCTTCGGAATGAGCAGTTCTTC.

A few counts support this clone. The chain joins TRBV11-2 to TRBJ1-6, with TRBD1 identical over 8 bases. The V gene's germline CDR1 is SGHAT and CDR2 FQNNGV. The CDR3 is 15 amino acids. With 4 bases clipped from V and 8 bases from J, the junction kept 7 bases outside the gene matches. Written as DNA, the CDR3 is TGTGCCAGCAGCTCCCGGACAGGGCGGGATTCACCCCTCCACTTT. Encoded protein: CASSSRTGRDSPLHF.

This clone was found once. The J gene is TRBJ2-5, the V gene TRBV7-2, with D possibly being TRBD2 (5 bases). This CDR3 spans 14 amino acids. Per germline, CDR1 SGHTA and CDR2 FQGNSA. Between the trimmed V and J ends, which lost 5 bases and 3 bases, there was a span of 13 bases. CDR3 in DNA: TGTGCCAGCAGCCCGAGCGGCCTCAAAGAGACCCAGTACTTC. This encodes CASSPSGLKETQYF.

The DNA of the CDR3 is TGTGCCAGCAGTTACGCACATAGCACAGATACGCAGTATTTT. Translation: CASSYAHSTDTQYF. The chain carries TRBV6-6 and TRBJ2-3, with D unclear. The V end lost 2 bases, the J end lost 0 bases, and 6 bases lay between the germline ends. This CDR3 region has 14 residues. Germline V lookup: CDR1 MNHNY, CDR2 SVGAGI (reference sequence).

The gene calls are TRBV9 and TRBJ2-7; TRBD2 aligns across 8 bases. The CDR3 consists of 16 residues. Germline V CDR1 and CDR2: SGDLS, YYNGEE. V shed 0 bases and J 9 bases; nucleotides not matched to a gene: 14. The CDR3 DNA sequence: TGTGCCAGCAGCGTAGCTCGGGCAGCGGGAGTTGGCGGGCAGTACTTC. It translates to CASSVARAAGVGGQYF.